This TCR beta chain was captured in a study of Ad26.COV2.S vaccination and SARS-CoV-2 variants. Background on the study: Once or twice, 56 days apart, Ad26.COV2.S was delivered intramuscularly. Study observations and caveats: Across vaccine and placebo recipients, the breadth of non-spike TCRs was similar. Reportedly, after vaccination the spike-specific CD8+ and CD4+ T cell responses displayed substantial breadth.

Regarding treatment: roughly 18 received Ad26.COV2.S at low or high dose, single or two shots; roughly five received placebo; per-sample allocation not given. Samples analyzed were those drawn on day 63 after the first vaccine or placebo injection. It was Wuhan-strain SARS-CoV-2 spike that the Ad26 vaccine vector expressed. Measured with immunoSEQ multiplex PCR; TCRdb has only the in-frame clones, and not every one. Of about 420,000 clones in the sample, approximately 90% were seen once. Trimming cost V 4 bases and J 0 bases, with 18 bases left between them. CDR3 size: 18 residues. CDR1 is LGHDT, CDR2 YNNKEL, per germline (reference sequence). As for this clone: The antigen is undetermined.

The genes are TRBV3-1 (or the pseudogene TRBV3-2) and TRBJ2-2; D possibly corresponds to TRBD2 (5 bases). This TCR came from a person between 18 and 59 years old who received the Ad26.COV2.S COVID-19 vaccine or a placebo. The sequencing here drew on peripheral blood, taken in a trial of Ad26.COV2.S vaccine versus placebo. The CDR3 reads CASSPLTIKPSNTGELFF. CDR3 DNA sequence: TGTGCCAGCAGCCCCCTGACTATTAAGCCGTCGAACACCGGGGAGCTGTTTTTT.